Shown below are 20 T cell receptor beta chains from a single sample sequenced in a study of CXCR3-negative and CXCR3-positive naive CD8 T cells. Libraries of TRB cDNA were made by 5' RACE and carried UMIs. From its re-call of the 5' RACE reads, TCRdb lists each CDR3 protein once, without DNA. The sample features 100,000 to 150,000 distinct CDR3 sequences, with about 0.48% in its top ten. Sequenced input: naive CXCR3- CD8+ T cells from blood. Noted subset: CD45RO-CCR7+CD27+CD95- naive CD8+ T cells lacking CXCR3 (TNR3-). The receptors originated from a human donor in good health. Some clones in this sample may be carry-over from other donors' samples.

The rearrangement links TRBV7-7 to TRBJ2-1; no DNA is available, so the TRBD1 call from TCRdb remains unchecked. This CDR3 is 16 amino acids long. CDR1 is SSHAT, CDR2 FNYEAQ, per germline (reference sequence). CDR3 protein: CASSLIGTESYNEQFF.

The CDR3 region is CASSLGQGPLGEQYF. The chain is built from TRBV5-1 and TRBJ2-3; the D call from TCRdb, TRBD1, cannot be confirmed without DNA. The germline V gene has CDR1 SGHRS and CDR2 YFSETQ. CDR3 size: 15 residues.

This rearrangement joins TRBV29-1 to TRBJ2-5; TCRdb's D call of TRBD2 is untestable without DNA. This CDR3 region has 15 residues. Per the germline V gene, CDR1 is SQVTM and CDR2 is ANQGSEA. The CDR3 sequence: CSVDVGLASGETQYF.

This chain uses TRBV7-9 with TRBJ2-7; the TRBD2 assignment by TCRdb is unverifiable without DNA. Germline CDR1 reads SEHNR; CDR2 reads FQNEAQ (reference sequence). This CDR3 has 15 residues. This CDR3 is CASSPPMRGSGEQYF.

The chain carries TRBV20-1 and TRBJ2-1; the D gene TCRdb calls, TRBD2, cannot be checked with no DNA. CDR1 is DFQATT, CDR2 SNEGSKA, per germline (reference sequence). The CDR3 loop spans 17 amino acids. The CDR3 loop is CSASGLAGVTWYNEQFF.

The chain has TRBV27 and TRBJ2-3. The CDR3 is made up of 13 amino acids. Germline-derived CDR1 and CDR2 are MNHEY and SMNVEV (reference sequence). CDR3 protein: CASSFRLPDTQYF.

The J gene is TRBJ2-3, the V gene TRBV12-3 or TRBV12-4; TCRdb returns TRBD1, unconfirmable since there is no DNA. The CDR3 has 15 amino acids. The CDR3 spells CASSKTGTRSDTQYF.

The gene calls are TRBV28 and TRBJ1-2; the TCRdb call, TRBD1, lacks DNA for checking. Germline V gene sequence: CDR1 MDHEN, CDR2 SYDVKM. CDR3 size: 15 residues. The CDR3 reads CASSLPGGVLYGYTF.

This chain uses TRBV7-6 with TRBJ2-3; TCRdb's assignment of TRBD2 cannot be checked, as there is no DNA. CDR1 and CDR2 from the germline V gene are SGHVS and FNYEAQ. This CDR3 is 17 amino acids long. CDR3 sequence reads: CASSQELAGGFADTQYF.

The chain carries TRBV4-1 and TRBJ2-7; with no DNA, the TCRdb D assignment of TRBD2 cannot be verified. The CDR3 is 17 amino acids. Per the germline V gene, CDR1 is MGHRA and CDR2 is YSYEKL. The CDR3: CASSQDFPASGSYEQYF.

CDR3: CASSLTGFEKLFF. The chain is built from TRBV7-8 and TRBJ1-4; TCRdb's D gene call, TRBD1, goes unchecked for lack of DNA. Germline CDR1 SGHVS, CDR2 FQNEAQ. The CDR3 is made up of 13 amino acids.

This chain uses TRBV20-1 with TRBJ2-1; TCRdb outputs TRBD2, but without DNA this stays unchecked. This CDR3 region has 16 residues. The V gene's germline CDR1 is DFQATT and CDR2 SNEGSKA (reference sequence). CDR3 sequence: CSAPLTLAGLANEQFF.

The chain joins TRBV10-3 to TRBJ2-2. Germline CDR1 is ENHRY and CDR2 is SYGVKD. The CDR3 runs 15 residues. CDR3 amino acids: CALRPENANTGELFF.

The chain employs TRBV7-9 and TRBJ2-1; there is no DNA to check the TCRdb D call of TRBD2. Germline loops: CDR1 SEHNR, CDR2 FQNEAQ (reference sequence). The CDR3 covers 14 residues. The CDR3: CASSLPTRGNEQFF.

The rearrangement uses TRBV4-1 and TRBJ2-2; no DNA is available, so the TRBD2 call from TCRdb remains unchecked. In germline, CDR1 is MGHRA, CDR2 YSYEKL. CDR3 length equals 20 residues. CDR3 residues: CASSQDSRGGTSGSTGELFF.

The genes are TRBV7-9 and TRBJ2-1; the D gene TCRdb calls, TRBD2, cannot be checked with no DNA. Germline CDR1 is SEHNR and CDR2 is FQNEAQ (reference sequence). The CDR3 has 16 residues. The CDR3 loop is CARSSSTSGPYNEQFF. The full variable domain, rest sourced from reference TRBV7-9 and TRBJ2-1, is DTGVSQNPRHKITKRGQNVTFRCDPISEHNRLYWYRQTLGQGPEFLTYFQNEAQLEKSRLLSDRFSAERPKGSFSTLEIQRTEQGDSAMYLCARSSSTSGPYNEQFFGPGTRLTVL.

V usage is TRBV6-5 and J usage is TRBJ2-5. The germline gives CDR1 MNHEY, CDR2 SVGAGI. The CDR3 has 13 residues. This CDR3 is CASSYGVSETQYF.

The gene calls are TRBV6-6 and TRBJ2-7; TCRdb selects TRBD1, and the lack of DNA leaves this call unchecked. The CDR3 sequence is 19 residues long. Germline V CDR1 and CDR2: MNHNY, SVGAGI (reference sequence). This chain's CDR3 is CASSYSNWDRERSSYEQYF.

The V and J genes are TRBV23-1 and TRBJ2-2; the D call from TCRdb, TRBD2, cannot be confirmed without DNA. TRBV23-1 is treated as an ORF (open reading frame) with a function not yet certain. This CDR3 contains 20 residues. The CDR3 sequence: CASSHTDGWGIAVKTGELFF.

The genes are TRBV5-1 and TRBJ2-1; TCRdb picks TRBD2, but there is no DNA to check that call. CDR1 SGHRS and CDR2 YFSETQ come from the germline V gene. The CDR3 consists of 19 residues. The chain's CDR3 is CASSLVLAGGRSSYNEQFF.